This T cell receptor beta chain was obtained from a study of blood T cells in healthy people across ages. For the study at large: About one barcoded beta molecule per two T cells came from capture by template switching.

Sample-barcoded 5' priming and a J-beta primer mix drove a second PCR of about 6 to 12 cycles. Each of the cDNA molecules was tagged by a template-switch adaptor with 12 random nucleotides. TCRdb re-called the 5' RACE reads through MiXCR, storing one row per CDR3 protein. Among roughly 700,000 distinct CDR3 sequences listed, approximately 29% were seen once. Ten or more counts support this clonotype. The length of the CDR3 is 13 residues. The V gene's germline CDR1 is SNHLY and CDR2 FYNNEI. J gave up 5 bases and V 5 bases, and 3 bases lay outside the gene matches. The gene calls are TRBV2 and TRBJ1-5, with 7 bases aligning to TRBD1. This clonotype was sampled from a woman over 75 in good health. The sample was blood. CDR3 nucleotide sequence: TGTGCCAGCAGTCAAACAGGGGATCAGCCCCAGCATTTT. It translates to CASSQTGDQPQHF.